This T cell receptor (beta chain) was found in a study of identical twins. Study-level findings and limits: Models underestimated how often monozygotic twins shared out-of-frame TCR alpha. Where beta out-of-frame sequences were concerned, excess twin sharing was weaker. Not following the same donors, the study drew its conclusions from cross-sectional statistical analysis.

For this clonotype: What it binds is not known.

J lost 0 bases, V lost 0 bases, and 6 bases had no gene match. The CDR3 sequence is 18 residues long. Germline assignment: CDR1 SGHTA and CDR2 FQGTGA. TCRdb reanalysed the 5' RACE reads using MiXCR and keeps one entry per CDR3 protein. In the table there are about 890,000 distinct CDR3 sequences, over 9% of which are singletons. This sample was shared with a second study, whose subject was yellow fever vaccine responses in identical twins. That publication notes: Vaccine T cell responses of twins reportedly seemed partly convergent and partly personalized.

The source material was PBMCs. The clonotype was recovered from a woman younger than 35 in good health. This sequence joins TRBV7-3 and TRBJ2-1; 9 positions match TRBD2. CDR3 residues: CASSLTRSGRGSYNEQFF. CDR3 sequence (DNA): TGTGCCAGCAGCTTAACACGTAGCGGGAGAGGCTCCTACAATGAGCAGTTCTTC.